The clone carrying this T cell receptor beta chain has a handful of counts. This sample was taken from a study of cytomegalovirus exposure and HLA in healthy donors. In the PCR, 60 Vbeta and 13 Jbeta primers were used. Assay used: immunoSEQ multiplex PCR; TCRdb lists only in-frame clones, some missing. The profile shows nearly 100,000 clones, around a tenth of them singletons. With 6 bases clipped from V and 5 bases from J, the junction kept 9 bases outside the gene matches. From germline, CDR1 is MDHEN and CDR2 SYDVKM. The CDR3 is 15 amino acids. Sequencing was performed on PBMCs. The rearrangement uses TRBV28 and TRBJ2-5; TRBD2 matches 10 bases. The receptor comes from a man aged 45-60 years in good health and CMV-seropositive. For the CDR3, the DNA is TGTGCCAGCAGACTTAGCGGGAGGCCCCGGGAGACCCAGTACTTC. This sequence encodes CASRLSGRPRETQYF.